The 3 T cell receptor beta chains below all came from one sample that was sequenced in a study of T cell repertoires in cytomegalovirus infection. TCRdb re-called the reads through MiXCR, storing one row per CDR3 protein. This table holds nearly 700,000 distinct CDR3 sequences, roughly 30% found once. Their specific antigens are unknown. Source: cultured PBMCs, taken from culture after CMV antigen stimulation. These receptors were taken from a human donor in good health (CMV status not recorded). Some clones in this sample may be carry-over from other donors' samples.

V is TRBV12-5 and J is TRBJ1-4, with D possibly matching TRBD1 (6 bases). V was pared by 3 bases and J by 7 bases, with 9 bases between. The CDR3 sequence is 13 residues long. In germline, CDR1 is LGHNT, CDR2 FRNRAP. CDR3 sequence: CASGLEGGEKLFF. The CDR3 DNA reads as TGTGCTAGTGGTTTAGAGGGGGGTGAAAAACTGTTTTTT.

The J gene is TRBJ2-3, the V gene TRBV7-2; D gene uncertain. This CDR3 is 14 amino acids long. Looked up from germline, CDR1 is SGHTA and CDR2 is FQGNSA. Trimming pared 5 bases from V and 1 base from J, leaving 10 bases between. CDR3 residues: CASSPSWGTDTQYF. CDR3 bases: TGTGCCAGCAGCCCTAGTTGGGGCACAGATACGCAGTATTTT.

This clonotype was picked up a small number of times. The chain links TRBV7-2 to TRBJ2-5, with 15 bases fitting TRBD2. The CDR3 extends over 14 amino acids. The J segment lost 7 bases and the V segment lost 5 bases, leaving 2 bases of the junction unmatched. Germline V CDR1 and CDR2: SGHTA, FQGNSA. The CDR3 region is CASSPGLAGGTQYF. CDR3 bases: TGTGCCAGCAGCCCGGGACTAGCGGGAGGGACCCAGTACTTC. Full variable domain (missing parts from reference TRBV7-2 and TRBJ2-5): GAGVSQSPSNKVTEKGKDVELRCDPISGHTALYWYRQSLGQGLEFLIYFQGNSAPDKSGLPSDRFSAERTGGSVSTLTIQRTQQEDSAVYLCASSPGLAGGTQYFGPGTRLLVL.